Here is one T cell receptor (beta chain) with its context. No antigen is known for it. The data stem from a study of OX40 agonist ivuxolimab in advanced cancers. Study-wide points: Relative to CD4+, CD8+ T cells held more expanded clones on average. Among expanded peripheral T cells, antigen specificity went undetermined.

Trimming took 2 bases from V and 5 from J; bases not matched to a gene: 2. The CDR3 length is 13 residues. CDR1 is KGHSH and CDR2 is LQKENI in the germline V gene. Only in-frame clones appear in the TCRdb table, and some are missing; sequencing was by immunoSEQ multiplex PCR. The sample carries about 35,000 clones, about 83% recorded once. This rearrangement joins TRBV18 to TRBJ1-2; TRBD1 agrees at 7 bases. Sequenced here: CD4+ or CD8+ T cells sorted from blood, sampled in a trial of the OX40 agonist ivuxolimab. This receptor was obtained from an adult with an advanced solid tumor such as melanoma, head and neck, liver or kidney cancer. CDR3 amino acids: CASSPGTVYGYTF. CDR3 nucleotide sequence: TGTGCCAGCTCACCAGGGACAGTTTATGGCTACACCTTC.